A selection of T cell receptor beta chains follows, all from one sample in a study of shared clonotypes between healthy human individuals. TCRdb keeps only in-frame clones here, not all; method: immunoSEQ multiplex PCR. This table holds about 1.9 million clones, around 93% found once. Sequences were obtained from naive CD8+ T cells from PBMCs. The receptors were gathered from a man younger than 35 in good health. Some clones in this sample may be carry-over from other donors' samples. Each CDR3 is given with its conserved first and last residue. Each record gives: J gene, clone size, V gene, D gene, CDR3 protein, CDR3 DNA. A D gene is named only where the DNA matches it firmly. Size is omitted from some rows. Given values are once, few, many or a class for expanded clones.

j_call: TRBJ2-7
clone_size: .
v_call: TRBV19
d_call: TRBD2
cdr3_aa: CASTPSGGPTYEQYF
cdr3_nt: TGTGCCAGTACCCCCAGCGGGGGGCCCACCTACGAGCAGTACTTC

j_call: TRBJ2-7
clone_size: once
v_call: TRBV19
d_call: TRBD2
cdr3_aa: CASSPSGGGGYEQYF
cdr3_nt: TGTGCCAGTAGTCCCTCGGGGGGTGGGGGCTACGAGCAGTACTTC

j_call: TRBJ2-5
clone_size: .
v_call: TRBV9
d_call: .
cdr3_aa: CASSTSIKETQYF
cdr3_nt: TGTGCCAGCAGCACTAGCATTAAAGAGACCCAGTACTTC

j_call: TRBJ1-3
clone_size: .
v_call: TRBV28
d_call: .
cdr3_aa: CASSPWGQRYGNTIYF
cdr3_nt: TGTGCCAGCAGTCCATGGGGACAACGTTACGGAAACACCATATATTTT

j_call: TRBJ2-7
clone_size: .
v_call: TRBV7-6
d_call: .
cdr3_aa: CASSLAHSRGYEQYF
cdr3_nt: TGTGCCAGCAGCTTAGCGCATAGCAGGGGCTACGAGCAGTACTTC

j_call: TRBJ2-7
clone_size: .
v_call: TRBV6-5
d_call: TRBD2
cdr3_aa: CASSYSAGATYEQYF
cdr3_nt: TGTGCCAGCAGTTACTCCGCGGGAGCGACCTACGAGCAGTACTTC

j_call: TRBJ2-7
clone_size: .
v_call: TRBV27
d_call: .
cdr3_aa: CASSFRPTYEQYF
cdr3_nt: TGTGCCAGCAGTTTCAGGCCCACCTACGAGCAGTACTTC

j_call: TRBJ2-1
clone_size: .
v_call: TRBV9
d_call: .
cdr3_aa: CASSVAGESRYNEQFF
cdr3_nt: TGTGCCAGCAGCGTAGCGGGAGAATCGCGGTACAATGAGCAGTTCTTC

j_call: TRBJ1-5
clone_size: .
v_call: TRBV28
d_call: .
cdr3_aa: CASSSDRGWGQPQHF
cdr3_nt: TGTGCCAGCAGTTCCGATAGGGGTTGGGGTCAGCCCCAGCATTTT

j_call: TRBJ2-3
clone_size: .
v_call: TRBV28
d_call: TRBD2
cdr3_aa: CASSPIVTGRAGGATDTQYF
cdr3_nt: TGTGCCAGCAGTCCCATAGTAACCGGGAGGGCCGGAGGGGCCACAGATACGCAGTATTTT

j_call: TRBJ1-3
clone_size: .
v_call: TRBV6-1
d_call: .
cdr3_aa: CASSEGTVDNF
cdr3_nt: TGTGCCAGCAGTGAAGGTACAGTGGATAATTTT

j_call: TRBJ2-7
clone_size: .
v_call: TRBV5-6
d_call: .
cdr3_aa: CASRGTRAYEQYF
cdr3_nt: TGTGCCAGCAGAGGGACAAGAGCCTACGAGCAGTACTTC

j_call: TRBJ1-5
clone_size: .
v_call: TRBV28
d_call: .
cdr3_aa: CASSFSHRGINQPQHF
cdr3_nt: TGTGCCAGCAGTTTTTCTCATAGGGGAATCAATCAGCCCCAGCATTTT

j_call: TRBJ1-1
clone_size: .
v_call: TRBV7-9
d_call: .
cdr3_aa: CASRGLDTEAFF
cdr3_nt: TGTGCCAGCAGAGGTTTGGACACTGAAGCTTTCTTT

j_call: TRBJ1-1
clone_size: .
v_call: TRBV9
d_call: TRBD1
cdr3_aa: CASSVRGQGQTEAFF
cdr3_nt: TGTGCCAGCAGCGTACGGGGACAGGGCCAGACTGAAGCTTTCTTT

j_call: TRBJ2-3
clone_size: .
v_call: TRBV7-9
d_call: TRBD1
cdr3_aa: CASSNRTGSRTDTQYF
cdr3_nt: TGTGCCAGCAGCAACCGGACAGGGTCTCGCACAGATACGCAGTATTTT

j_call: TRBJ1-1
clone_size: .
v_call: TRBV11-2
d_call: .
cdr3_aa: CASSSTVNTEAFF
cdr3_nt: TGTGCCAGCAGCTCGACGGTGAACACTGAAGCTTTCTTT

j_call: TRBJ2-1
clone_size: .
v_call: TRBV7-9
d_call: .
cdr3_aa: CASSFPISPEQFF
cdr3_nt: TGTGCCAGCAGCTTCCCTATCTCTCCTGAGCAGTTCTTC

j_call: TRBJ2-3
clone_size: .
v_call: TRBV27
d_call: .
cdr3_aa: CASSSTGTQYF
cdr3_nt: TGTGCCAGCAGTTCCACGGGGACGCAGTATTTT

j_call: TRBJ2-7
clone_size: .
v_call: TRBV4-1
d_call: .
cdr3_aa: CASSQVGNSAYEQYF
cdr3_nt: TGCGCCAGCAGCCAAGTCGGAAATTCTGCCTACGAGCAGTACTTC

j_call: TRBJ1-1
clone_size: .
v_call: TRBV5-6
d_call: .
cdr3_aa: CASTPPGGWGTEAFF
cdr3_nt: TGTGCCAGCACCCCTCCGGGGGGATGGGGCACTGAAGCTTTCTTT

j_call: TRBJ2-2
clone_size: .
v_call: TRBV7-3
d_call: .
cdr3_aa: CASSARAPGELFF
cdr3_nt: TGTGCCAGCAGCGCGAGGGCCCCCGGGGAGCTGTTTTTT

j_call: TRBJ2-7
clone_size: .
v_call: TRBV30
d_call: .
cdr3_aa: CAWSVSGISYEQYF
cdr3_nt: TGTGCCTGGAGTGTATCGGGGATCTCCTACGAGCAGTACTTC

j_call: TRBJ1-1
clone_size: .
v_call: TRBV9
d_call: .
cdr3_aa: CASSVGRGGTEAFF
cdr3_nt: TGTGCCAGCAGCGTCGGCAGGGGCGGCACTGAAGCTTTCTTT

j_call: TRBJ1-3
clone_size: .
v_call: TRBV28
d_call: .
cdr3_aa: CASSSRTSRNTIYF
cdr3_nt: TGTGCCAGCAGTTCGCGGACAAGTCGGAACACCATATATTTT

j_call: TRBJ1-5
clone_size: .
v_call: TRBV19
d_call: TRBD1
cdr3_aa: CASGMDRENQPQHF
cdr3_nt: TGTGCCAGCGGCATGGACAGGGAGAATCAGCCCCAGCATTTT

j_call: TRBJ2-1
clone_size: .
v_call: TRBV27
d_call: .
cdr3_aa: CASSLGLGEQFF
cdr3_nt: TGTGCCAGCAGTTTAGGATTAGGGGAGCAGTTCTTC

j_call: TRBJ1-4
clone_size: .
v_call: TRBV2
d_call: .
cdr3_aa: CASSVGGANEKLFF
cdr3_nt: TGTGCCAGCAGTGTGGGGGGGGCAAATGAAAAACTGTTTTTT

j_call: TRBJ2-3
clone_size: .
v_call: TRBV27
d_call: .
cdr3_aa: CASTDKPGLGVMFSDTQYF
cdr3_nt: TGTGCCAGCACCGACAAGCCCGGACTGGGGGTCATGTTCTCCGATACGCAGTATTTT

j_call: TRBJ2-7
clone_size: .
v_call: TRBV2
d_call: TRBD2
cdr3_aa: CASSTGLARTYEQYF
cdr3_nt: TGTGCCAGCAGTACGGGACTAGCGAGAACCTACGAGCAGTACTTC

j_call: TRBJ1-2
clone_size: once
v_call: TRBV29-1
d_call: TRBD1
cdr3_aa: CSVDTTVHPEGQISLYGYTF
cdr3_nt: TGCAGCGTGGACACCACAGTACATCCGGAGGGACAGATTTCCCTCTATGGCTACACCTTC

j_call: TRBJ1-4
clone_size: .
v_call: TRBV30
d_call: .
cdr3_aa: CAWEAESTNEKLFF
cdr3_nt: TGTGCCTGGGAAGCAGAGTCTACTAATGAAAAACTGTTTTTT

j_call: TRBJ2-7
clone_size: .
v_call: TRBV27
d_call: .
cdr3_aa: CASSPDPGLKYEQYF
cdr3_nt: TGTGCCAGCAGCCCCGACCCGGGACTCAAATACGAGCAGTACTTC

j_call: TRBJ1-2
clone_size: .
v_call: TRBV28
d_call: TRBD1
cdr3_aa: CASSFPGQGVLGYTF
cdr3_nt: TGTGCCAGCAGTTTCCCGGGACAGGGGGTTTTGGGCTACACCTTC

j_call: TRBJ1-5
clone_size: once
v_call: TRBV28
d_call: .
cdr3_aa: CASSLTGNQPQHF
cdr3_nt: TGTGCCAGCAGTTTAACCGGGAATCAGCCCCAGCATTTT

j_call: TRBJ2-7
clone_size: .
v_call: TRBV7-8
d_call: TRBD2
cdr3_aa: CASSPRLAGAEAEQYF
cdr3_nt: TGTGCCAGCAGCCCCCGACTAGCGGGAGCAGAGGCCGAGCAGTACTTC

j_call: TRBJ2-1
clone_size: .
v_call: TRBV2
d_call: TRBD2
cdr3_aa: CASRGLARGEQFF
cdr3_nt: TGTGCCAGTAGGGGACTAGCCCGGGGGGAGCAGTTCTTC

j_call: TRBJ2-7
clone_size: .
v_call: TRBV15
d_call: TRBD1
cdr3_aa: CATSRQGQGNYEQYF
cdr3_nt: TGTGCCACCAGCAGACAGGGACAGGGAAACTACGAGCAGTACTTC

j_call: TRBJ1-1
clone_size: .
v_call: TRBV9
d_call: TRBD1
cdr3_aa: CASSDHRGTLNTEAFF
cdr3_nt: TGTGCCAGCAGCGATCACAGGGGCACCCTGAACACTGAAGCTTTCTTT

j_call: TRBJ1-2
clone_size: .
v_call: TRBV5-4
d_call: .
cdr3_aa: CASSPGPSYYGYTF
cdr3_nt: TGTGCCAGCAGCCCAGGCCCGTCGTACTATGGCTACACCTTC

j_call: TRBJ2-6
clone_size: .
v_call: TRBV7-9
d_call: .
cdr3_aa: CASSLASPGAGANVLTF
cdr3_nt: TGTGCCAGCAGCTTAGCGAGCCCAGGGGCTGGGGCCAACGTCCTGACTTTC

j_call: TRBJ1-1
clone_size: .
v_call: TRBV7-8
d_call: .
cdr3_aa: CASSLGGLRTEAFF
cdr3_nt: TGTGCCAGCAGCTTAGGGGGTCTACGCACTGAAGCTTTCTTT

j_call: TRBJ2-1
clone_size: .
v_call: TRBV7-9
d_call: TRBD2
cdr3_aa: CASSFEGLALGEQFF
cdr3_nt: TGTGCCAGCAGCTTTGAGGGACTAGCCCTTGGTGAGCAGTTCTTC

j_call: TRBJ2-3
clone_size: .
v_call: TRBV7-9
d_call: TRBD2
cdr3_aa: CASSLVLAVTDTQYF
cdr3_nt: TGTGCCAGCAGTCTAGTACTAGCGGTCACAGATACGCAGTATTTT

j_call: TRBJ1-2
clone_size: .
v_call: TRBV10-2
d_call: .
cdr3_aa: CASSEQGTNYGYTF
cdr3_nt: TGCGCCAGCAGTGAGCAGGGGACCAACTATGGCTACACCTTC